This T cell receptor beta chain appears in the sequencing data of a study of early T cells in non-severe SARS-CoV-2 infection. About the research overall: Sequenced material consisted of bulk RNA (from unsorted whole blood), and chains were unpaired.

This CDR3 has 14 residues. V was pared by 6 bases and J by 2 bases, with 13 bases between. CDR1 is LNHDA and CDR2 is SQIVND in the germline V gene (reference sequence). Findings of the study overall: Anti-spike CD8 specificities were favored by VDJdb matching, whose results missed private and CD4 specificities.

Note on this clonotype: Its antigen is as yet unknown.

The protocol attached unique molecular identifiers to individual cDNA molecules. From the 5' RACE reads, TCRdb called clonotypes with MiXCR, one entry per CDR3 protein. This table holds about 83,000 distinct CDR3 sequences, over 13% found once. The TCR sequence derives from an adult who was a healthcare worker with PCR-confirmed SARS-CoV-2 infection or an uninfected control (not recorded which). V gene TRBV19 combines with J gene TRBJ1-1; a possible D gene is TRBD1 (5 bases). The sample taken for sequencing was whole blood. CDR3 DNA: TGTGCCAGTAGACCCCGGGGCCCAAACACTGAAGCTTTCTTT. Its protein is CASRPRGPNTEAFF.